This T cell receptor (beta chain) was identified in a study of radiation and T cells in renal cell carcinoma. Study-level information: Nephrectomy followed 15 Gy stereotactic body radiation by 4 weeks.

Points on this clone: What it binds is unknown.

Whole-study results and caveats: Top tumor clonotypes rose in blood 2 weeks post-radiation, then contracted.

Time point noted: blood 2 weeks post-SBRT. The treatment: 15 Gy SBRT to primary tumor, nephrectomy 4 weeks later. Clear cell pathology was present in this patient's renal cell carcinoma. Generated by immunoSEQ multiplex PCR, the TCRdb table keeps only in-frame clones and is missing some. The sample shows around 70,000 clones, roughly 82% of them seen only once. The specimen was blood, collected from a patient whose treatment included radiotherapy and nephrectomy. The sequence was collected from a man aged 55 to 70 with renal cell carcinoma.

Here the CDR3 DNA reads TGTGCCAGCAGTGTAAGGACTAGCGTTCCCAATCATCCTAACAATGAGCAGTTCTTC. As protein: CASSVRTSVPNHPNNEQFF. This rearrangement joins TRBV2 to TRBJ2-1, with 9 nucleotides matching TRBD2. The CDR3 contains 19 residues. Trimming removed 4 bases from V and 5 bases from J; junction bases left unmatched: 18. Looked up from germline, CDR1 is SNHLY and CDR2 is FYNNEI.